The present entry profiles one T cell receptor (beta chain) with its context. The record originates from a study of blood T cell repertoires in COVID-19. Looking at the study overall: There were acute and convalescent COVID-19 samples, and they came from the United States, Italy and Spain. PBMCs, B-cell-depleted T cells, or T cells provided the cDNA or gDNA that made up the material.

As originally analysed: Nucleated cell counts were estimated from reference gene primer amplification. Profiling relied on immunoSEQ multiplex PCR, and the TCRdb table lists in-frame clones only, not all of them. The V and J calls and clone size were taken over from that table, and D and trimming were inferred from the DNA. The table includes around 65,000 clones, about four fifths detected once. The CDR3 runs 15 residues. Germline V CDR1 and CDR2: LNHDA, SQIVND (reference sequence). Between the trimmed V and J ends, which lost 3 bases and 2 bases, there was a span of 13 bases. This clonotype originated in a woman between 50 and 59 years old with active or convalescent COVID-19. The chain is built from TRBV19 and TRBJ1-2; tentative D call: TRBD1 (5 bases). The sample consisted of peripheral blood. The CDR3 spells CASSIHARENYGYTF. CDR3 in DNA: TGTGCCAGTAGTATCCACGCCAGGGAAAACTATGGCTACACCTTC.